This T cell receptor (beta chain) was identified in a study of blood T cell repertoires in COVID-19 (dated by TCRdb to 2020 to 2021). Regarding the complete study: The collaborator samples originated in the United States, Italy and Spain and spanned the acute and convalescent phases of COVID-19. The material from the prospective study consisted of cDNA or gDNA derived from T cells, B-cell-depleted T cells, or PBMCs. Deeply sampled blood TCRbeta repertoires from subjects exposed to, actively infected with, or recovered from COVID-19 were included in the dataset. A freely available public database, intended as a resource for researchers studying the immune response to SARS-CoV-2, is where the repertoires were released. Samples came from the ongoing ImmuneRACE study (first 160 participants) plus 1,254 subjects from 6 global collaborators. Nearly every sample came with metadata listing a de-identified subject ID, COVID-19 status, age in years and sex. Where available, HLA class I and class II types were taken from metadata supplied by the sample provider and were not determined by assay-based typing.

This clone was seen once. Its antigen specificity is not known. The sample holds no much larger clone one base away, and base qualities are not on file. What the research found in general, with its limitations: The quantity of clinical and demographic metadata differed by source and by participant and was supplied without curation.

Each collaborating institution followed its own protocols to collect whole blood in K2EDTA tubes. Collaborator samples were shipped for TCRbeta analysis as frozen whole blood, isolated PBMCs, or DNA extracted from either sample type. TCRbeta CDR3 regions were amplified from genomic DNA by means of the immunoSEQ Assay, a bias-controlled multiplex PCR. Per the authors' processing: Nucleated cell counts per sample were estimated from amplification of reference gene primers within the assay. Sequence reads were collapsed and filtered to measure the absolute abundance of every unique TCRbeta CDR3 rearrangement. For each sample, productive Simpson clonality was calculated as the square root of Simpson's diversity index over productive rearrangements. In TCRdb, the immuneACCESS table is reduced to in-frame sequences with V and J assigned. These tables do not hold every clone; where another copy was compared, an unresolved V gene accounts for under half, and the others remain unexplained. V and J calls and clone size come straight from that table; D and trimming were deduced from the DNA. The sample data list 140,000 to 150,000 clones, and approximately 81% of these were observed just once. In total, the top ten clones hold less than 50% of the sample.

Trimming removed 9 bases from V and 2 bases from J, leaving 17 bases between the germline ends. CDR1 and CDR2, looked up from the germline V gene (reference sequence), are SGHNT and YYREEE. From the cysteine up to the phenylalanine, the CDR3 has a length of 15 residues. Of the read, only the CDR3 DNA is kept; its 45 bases are in frame from base 1. The V and J genes are TRBV5-4 and TRBJ2-2; the D gene is perhaps TRBD2, on 7 matching bases. The sample consisted of peripheral blood. This TCR came from a human donor in a cohort sampled during active COVID-19. The CDR3 is CATHAGAVNTGELFF. Read as DNA, the sequence is TGTGCCACCCACGCGGGGGCTGTAAACACCGGGGAGCTGTTTTTT.